The 27 T cell receptor beta chains presented below share a single source sample, sequenced in a study of blood T cell repertoires in COVID-19. Profiled with immunoSEQ multiplex PCR; TCRdb holds only in-frame clones, not every one. The sample has around 75,000 clones; about 85% are singletons. The sequenced material came from peripheral blood. The receptor source for this set is a man aged 50 or older with COVID-19, enrolled during active disease.

This chain connects TRBV6-5 to TRBJ2-1; maybe TRBD2 (5 bases). Germline CDR1 MNHEY, CDR2 SVGAGI. The CDR3 is 14 residues long. Trimming pared 4 bases from V and 6 bases from J, leaving 13 bases between. The CDR3 bases are TGTGCCAGCAGTTCGGGGAAGTGGGGCAATGAGCAGTTCTTC. Its translation is CASSSGKWGNEQFF.

Only one count was recorded for this clone. The chain is built from TRBV27 and TRBJ1-3; possibly TRBD1 for D (5 bases). This CDR3 has 16 amino acids. Between the trimmed V and J ends, which lost 0 bases and 2 bases, there was a span of 11 bases. Germline loops: CDR1 MNHEY, CDR2 SMNVEV (reference sequence). CDR3 amino acids: CASSLSSTGAGNTIYF. In DNA form, the CDR3 reads TGTGCCAGCAGTTTATCTTCTACAGGCGCTGGAAACACCATATATTTT.

The chain has TRBV2 and TRBJ2-1; TRBD2 matches 12 bases. Germline CDR1 SNHLY, CDR2 FYNNEI. The trim removed 7 bases at V and 5 bases at J, leaving 3 bases unmatched. CDR3 size: 14 residues. CDR3 DNA: TGTGCCAGCAAAAGACTAGCGGGGGACAATGAGCAGTTCTTC. Protein sequence: CASKRLAGDNEQFF. The complete variable domain, with remaining parts taken from reference TRBV2 and TRBJ2-1, reads EPEVTQTPSHQVTQMGQEVILRCVPISNHLYFYWYRQILGQKVEFLVSFYNNEISEKSEIFDDQFSVERPDGSNFTLKIRSTKLEDSAMYFCASKRLAGDNEQFFGPGTRLTVL.

V usage is TRBV5-1 and J usage is TRBJ2-3; 9 bases line up with TRBD1. This CDR3 is 15 amino acids long. Looked up from germline, CDR1 is SGHRS and CDR2 is YFSETQ. With V trimmed by 4 bases and J by 0 bases, 3 bases remained unmatched. CDR3 coding DNA: TGCGCCAGCAGCCCGACAGGGGGTAGCACAGATACGCAGTATTTT. Its translation: CASSPTGGSTDTQYF.

This chain links TRBV5-4 with TRBJ1-4, with TRBD1 matching 7 bases. The CDR3 extends over 14 amino acids. Germline V lookup: CDR1 SGHNT, CDR2 YYREEE (reference sequence). The J segment lost 7 bases and the V segment lost 2 bases, leaving 5 bases of the junction unmatched. Here the CDR3 reads CASSLQGPSEKLFF. As DNA, the CDR3 is TGTGCCAGCAGCTTACAGGGGCCAAGTGAAAAACTGTTTTTT.

The chain links TRBV2 to TRBJ1-4; D remains unclear. The CDR3 spans 15 residues. V shed 6 bases and J shed 7 bases, with 18 bases lying between them. From germline, CDR1 is SNHLY and CDR2 FYNNEI. In DNA form, the CDR3 reads TGTGCCAGCAGGCCCCCTCGAGGTCGGGGTGAAAAACTGTTTTTT. Amino acids: CASRPPRGRGEKLFF.

The V gene is TRBV28, the J gene TRBJ2-1; D is undetermined. V was shortened by 4 bases and J by 7 bases, with 5 bases between the two germline ends. This CDR3 comprises 11 residues. The V gene's germline CDR1 is MDHEN and CDR2 SYDVKM. For the CDR3, the DNA is TGTGCCAGCAGTTCCCTTAATGAGCAGTTCTTC. This sequence encodes CASSSLNEQFF.

The rearrangement uses TRBV3-1 (or the pseudogene TRBV3-2) and TRBJ2-1; 12 bases map to TRBD2. V shed 3 bases, J shed 10 bases, and the junction held 7 bases outside the gene matches. Germline loops: CDR1 LGHDT, CDR2 YNNKEL (reference sequence). The CDR3 has 15 residues. CDR3 nucleotide sequence: TGTGCCAGCAGCCATCCTAGCGGGAGGGCCTTGGAGCAGTTCTTC. Amino acid sequence: CASSHPSGRALEQFF.

This chain uses TRBV5-6 with TRBJ2-5, with D possibly matching TRBD1 (6 bases). The CDR3 covers 15 residues. V dropped 1 base and J dropped 6 bases, with 16 bases sitting between them. Germline values: CDR1 SGHDT, CDR2 YYEEEE. The CDR3 DNA sequence: TGTGCCAGCAGCTTGCCGTCAGGGGTAAGACAGACCCAGTACTTC. Its translation: CASSLPSGVRQTQYF.

Here the CDR3 reads CASRGWRQQETQYF. CDR3 bases: TGTGCCAGCAGGGGGTGGCGACAGCAAGAGACCCAGTACTTC. The J gene is TRBJ2-5, the V gene TRBV28; maybe TRBD1 (5 bases). Trimming left V 6 bases short and J 2 bases short, with 13 bases between. CDR3 length: 14 residues. Germline CDR1 and CDR2: MDHEN and SYDVKM.

This clone was seen a few times. This chain uses TRBV5-4 with TRBJ2-1, with 8 nucleotides matching TRBD1. Trimming removed 0 bases from V and 6 bases from J; junction bases left unmatched: 5. The germline CDR1 and CDR2 sequences are SGHNT and YYREEE (reference sequence). The CDR3 length is 15 residues. CDR3 residues: CASSLGGQGGNEQFF. The CDR3 coding sequence is TGTGCCAGCAGCTTGGGTGGACAGGGCGGCAATGAGCAGTTCTTC. Supplemented by reference TRBV5-4 and TRBJ2-1, the full variable domain reads ETGVTQSPTHLIKTRGQQVTLRCSSQSGHNTVSWYQQALGQGPQFIFQYYREEENGRGNFPPRFSGLQFPNYSSELNVNALELDDSALYLCASSLGGQGGNEQFFGPGTRLTVL.

V and J are TRBV21-1 and TRBJ2-7; the D segment call TRBD1 is taken from the table without a DNA check. TRBV21-1 counts as a pseudogene. This CDR3 is built from 13 residues. The chain's CDR3 is CASSGQGSHEQYF. Written as DNA, the CDR3 is TGTGCCAGTAGTGGACAGGGGTCCCACGAGCAGTACTTC.

The rearrangement links TRBV7-8 to TRBJ2-1; 8 nucleotides align to TRBD2. The CDR3 is 16 amino acids. V was clipped by 1 base and J by 3 bases; unmatched bases: 5. Germline values: CDR1 SGHVS, CDR2 FQNEAQ. The CDR3 is CASSLVREVGYNEQFF. The CDR3 region has the DNA TGTGCCAGCAGCTTAGTGCGGGAGGTAGGCTACAATGAGCAGTTCTTC.

The chain couples TRBV30 to TRBJ1-2; 12 nucleotides align to TRBD1. Germline loops: CDR1 GTSNPN, CDR2 SVGIG (reference sequence). CDR3 length: 14 residues. Losses at the gene ends were 2 bases for V and 8 bases for J; bases not matched to a gene: 6. The CDR3 spells CAWSSGQGAEGYTF. CDR3 DNA: TGTGCCTGGAGTTCGGGACAGGGGGCGGAGGGCTACACCTTC.

This chain links TRBV13 with TRBJ1-5, with a weak D call TRBD1 (6 bases). From germline, CDR1 is PRHDT and CDR2 FYEKMQ (reference sequence). The CDR3 has 14 residues. V shed 5 bases and J shed 4 bases, with 12 bases lying between them. In nucleotides, the CDR3 is TGTGCCAGCAGCGAAGGACAGACGAATCAGCCCCAGCATTTT. Encoded protein: CASSEGQTNQPQHF.

The V and J genes are TRBV19 and TRBJ1-1; 7 positions agree with TRBD1. V was pared by 6 bases and J by 0 bases, with 4 bases of the junction left unmatched. Germline V CDR1 and CDR2: LNHDA, SQIVND (reference sequence). The CDR3 runs 14 residues. This CDR3 reads CASRTGQMNTEAFF. Written as DNA, the CDR3 is TGTGCCAGTAGAACGGGACAGATGAACACTGAAGCTTTCTTT.

The rearrangement links TRBV5-1 to TRBJ1-2, with D unresolved. The CDR3 has 15 amino acids. CDR1 is SGHRS, CDR2 YFSETQ, per germline. V was shortened by 4 bases and J by 2 bases, with 15 bases between the two germline ends. The CDR3 bases are TGCGCCAGCAGCCCCGGCCGGGGAGAAAACTATGGCTACACCTTC. It encodes CASSPGRGENYGYTF.

This chain joins TRBV14 and TRBJ2-7; TRBD2 matches at 7 bases. Germline values: CDR1 SGHDN, CDR2 FVKESK. V lost 4 bases and J lost 6; bases outside the gene matches: 9. The CDR3 has 14 residues. CDR3 nucleotide sequence: TGTGCCAGCAGCCCGGCGGGGGAACGTCGCGAGCAGTACTTC. Its translation: CASSPAGERREQYF.

The chain has TRBV28 and TRBJ1-1, with 9 bases identical to TRBD1. CDR1 is MDHEN, CDR2 SYDVKM, per germline. The V and J ends lost 6 bases and 4 bases, in that order; junction bases with no gene match: 3. The CDR3 sequence is 13 residues long. The CDR3 sequence: CASRLTGGTEAFF. DNA for the CDR3: TGTGCCAGCAGACTGACAGGGGGCACTGAAGCTTTCTTT.

The V call is TRBV5-6, the J call TRBJ2-1; D might be TRBD1 (5 bases). The germline V and J ends were trimmed by 4 bases and 2 bases, with 13 bases remaining between them. CDR3 length: 15 residues. Germline V gene sequence: CDR1 SGHDT, CDR2 YYEEEE. The CDR3 is CASSPWAGPYNEQFF. The CDR3 nucleotides are TGTGCCAGCAGCCCGTGGGCAGGGCCCTACAATGAGCAGTTCTTC.

This clone has a count of ten or more. CDR3 in amino acids: CASSRGQGGTGELFF. The DNA for the CDR3 is TGTGCCAGCAGCCGAGGACAGGGAGGAACCGGGGAGCTGTTTTTT. The chain combines TRBV4-2 with TRBJ2-2, with 8 bases that match TRBD1. With V trimmed by 4 bases and J by 5 bases, 6 bases remained unmatched. The V gene's germline CDR1 is LGHNA and CDR2 YNFKEQ. This CDR3 is 15 amino acids long.

This clone turned up a few times. The V and J genes are TRBV6-4 and TRBJ2-3, with 10 bases that match TRBD2. CDR1 is MRHNA, CDR2 SNTAGT, per germline. The CDR3 length is 14 residues. Trimming took 5 bases from V and 3 from J; bases not matched to a gene: 2. CDR3: CASSLAGGTDTQYF. The CDR3 DNA sequence: TGTGCCAGCAGTTTAGCGGGGGGAACAGATACGCAGTATTTT.

The V and J genes are TRBV7-9 and TRBJ2-2; 14 positions match TRBD2. This CDR3 has 18 amino acids. Germline lookup yields CDR1 SEHNR and CDR2 FQNEAQ (reference sequence). V was pared by 3 bases and J by 7 bases, with 10 bases of the junction left unmatched. CDR3 loop: CASSFPGLAGAVSGELFF. The CDR3, as DNA: TGTGCCAGCAGCTTCCCGGGACTAGCGGGAGCGGTCAGCGGGGAGCTGTTTTTT.

This sequence joins TRBV6-5 and TRBJ1-2, with D perhaps matching TRBD1 (5 bases). Germline CDR1 is MNHEY and CDR2 is SVGAGI. There are 15 residues in the CDR3. The germline V and J ends were trimmed by 6 bases and 4 bases, with 18 bases remaining between them. The CDR3 here is CASSDGRGVGYGYTF. For the CDR3, the DNA is TGTGCCAGCAGCGACGGTCGGGGGGTTGGCTATGGCTACACCTTC.

This chain connects TRBV24-1 to TRBJ2-2; D is uncertain. Germline lookup yields CDR1 KGHDR and CDR2 SFDVKD. Trimming left V 3 bases short and J 6 bases short, with 10 bases between. The CDR3 loop spans 14 amino acids. The CDR3 nucleotides read TGTGCCACCAGTGATCCCTCTAGACCCGGGGAGCTGTTTTTT. Its protein product is CATSDPSRPGELFF.

The V gene is TRBV7-2, the J gene TRBJ2-7, with D maybe TRBD2 (5 bases). The CDR3 is 15 residues long. From germline, CDR1 is SGHTA and CDR2 FQGNSA. V lost 3 bases and J 1 base, leaving 13 bases between the germline ends. CDR3 amino acids: CASSFGITGSYEQYF. CDR3 bases: TGTGCCAGCAGCTTCGGGATTACGGGATCCTACGAGCAGTACTTC.

J is TRBJ2-2 and V is TRBV6-5, with D possibly being TRBD2 (5 bases). The CDR3 runs 14 residues. Trimming left V 2 bases short and J 7 bases short, with 11 bases between. Germline V gives CDR1 MNHEY, CDR2 SVGAGI. The CDR3 nucleotides read TGTGCCAGCAGTTACGTCCGGGAAAGCGGGGAGCTGTTTTTT. It translates to CASSYVRESGELFF.